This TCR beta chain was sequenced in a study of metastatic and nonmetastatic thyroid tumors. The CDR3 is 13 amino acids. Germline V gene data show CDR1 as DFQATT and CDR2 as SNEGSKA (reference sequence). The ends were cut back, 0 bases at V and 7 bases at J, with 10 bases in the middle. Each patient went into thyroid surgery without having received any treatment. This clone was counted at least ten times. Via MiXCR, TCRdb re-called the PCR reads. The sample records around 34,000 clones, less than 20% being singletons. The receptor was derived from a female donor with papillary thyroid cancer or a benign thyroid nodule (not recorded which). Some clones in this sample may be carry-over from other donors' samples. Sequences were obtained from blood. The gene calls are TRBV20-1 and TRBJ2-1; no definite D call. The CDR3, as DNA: TGCAGTGCTAGAGATCAATGGGCGAATGAGCAGTTCTTC. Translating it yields CSARDQWANEQFF.